Only a few counts were recorded for the clone carrying this T cell receptor (beta chain). The antigen is not known. All of the isolated RNA was reverse transcribed, so expressed TCRB transcripts were sequenced. The method was immunoSEQ multiplex PCR; TCRdb's version includes in-frame clones alone and lacks a portion of them. The sample shows 310,000 or so clones, 9.3% of them seen only once. These data come from a study of beta chain features in type 1 diabetes. On the study more broadly: The samples had 85 million to 130 million sorted cells examined in all. Notes on the study in general: Reads derived from cDNA could over-represent cells showing high TCR expression. Shortening that was moderate but significant affected the TCRB CDR3s of Type 1 diabetes patients in all four CD4+ subsets. Fewer junction insertions and more nucleotide deletions appeared in type 1 diabetes patients.

The origin of this receptor is a man aged 25 to 40 with type 1 diabetes. Sequenced material: central memory CD4+ T cells from blood.

The CDR3 loop is CASRMLQGATEEAFF. CDR3 nucleotide sequence: TGTGCCAGCAGAATGTTACAGGGGGCTACAGAGGAAGCTTTCTTT. The chain recombines TRBV5-6 with TRBJ1-1; 9 positions agree with TRBD1. The trim removed 5 bases at V and 8 bases at J, leaving 13 bases unmatched. This CDR3 is 15 amino acids long. Germline CDR1 SGHDT, CDR2 YYEEEE.